One and the same sample provided the 29 T cell receptor beta chains below, sequenced in a study of technical replicates of blood from a few donors. Sequencing was performed with immunoSEQ multiplex PCR; in TCRdb, only in-frame clones are kept and a portion is missing. The data contain some 93,000 clones, about 96% of them singletons. Sequencing input: T cells isolated from PBMCs. Receptor source: a human donor in good health.

V usage is TRBV28 and J usage is TRBJ1-5, with 8 bases aligning to TRBD1. Germline CDR1 reads MDHEN; CDR2 reads SYDVKM. This CDR3 spans 16 amino acids. V dropped 10 bases and J dropped 3; count of bases not matched to a gene: 14. As DNA, the CDR3 is TGTGCCACCTACACCGCCGGGACAGGATTCAATCAGCCCCAGCATTTT. Translated: CATYTAGTGFNQPQHF.

This chain connects TRBV4-2 to TRBJ2-3, with 8 bases aligning to TRBD1. From germline, CDR1 is LGHNA and CDR2 YNFKEQ. V shed 2 bases and J 2 bases; nucleotides not matched to a gene: 9. The CDR3 spans 17 residues. In DNA, the CDR3 is TGTGCCAGCAGCCAAAACGGACAGGGTGCGGCCACAGATACGCAGTATTTT. This sequence encodes CASSQNGQGAATDTQYF.

This clone was detected only once. This chain connects TRBV29-1 to TRBJ2-7; 8 nucleotides agree with TRBD1. The CDR3 sequence is 15 residues long. Germline V gene data show CDR1 as SQVTM and CDR2 as ANQGSEA. Losses at the gene ends were 7 bases for V and 3 bases for J; bases not matched to a gene: 14. The CDR3 DNA reads TGCAGCGCTGGGGGAGACAGGGGTCCAAGCTACGAGCAGTACTTC. Translation gives CSAGGDRGPSYEQYF.

The gene calls are TRBV19 and TRBJ2-3; D gene ambiguous. V lost 2 bases, J lost 0 bases, and 6 bases lay in between. CDR1 and CDR2 from the germline V gene are LNHDA and SQIVND (reference sequence). This CDR3 region has 14 residues. CDR3: CASSISDSTDTQYF. The CDR3 coding sequence is TGTGCCAGTAGTATAAGCGATAGCACAGATACGCAGTATTTT. The variable domain in full, with the rest retrieved from reference TRBV19 and TRBJ2-3, is DGGITQSPKYLFRKEGQNVTLSCEQNLNHDAMYWYRQDPGQGLRLIYYSQIVNDFQKGDIAEGYSVSREKKESFPLTVTSAQKNPTAFYLCASSISDSTDTQYFGPGTRLTVL.

This sequence joins TRBV6-1 and TRBJ2-7, with a weak D call TRBD2 (6 bases). Germline V lookup: CDR1 MNHNS, CDR2 SASEGT. The ends were cut back, 5 bases at V and 7 bases at J, with 9 bases in the middle. The CDR3 extends over 11 amino acids. The CDR3 is CASSQGTEQYF. The CDR3 region has the DNA TGTGCCAGCAGTCAAGGGACTGAGCAGTACTTC.

The chain uses TRBV14 and TRBJ2-5; perhaps TRBD2 as D (5 bases). Germline CDR1 reads SGHDN; CDR2 reads FVKESK. Trimming removed 0 bases at V and 4 bases at J, with 15 bases between. The CDR3 sequence is 16 residues long. The CDR3 DNA follows: TGTGCCAGCAGCCAAGATCCTCCTAGCATAGGAGAGACCCAGTACTTC. Translation: CASSQDPPSIGETQYF. Full variable domain (remainder filled in from reference TRBV14 and TRBJ2-5): EAGVTQFPSHSVIEKGQTVTLRCDPISGHDNLYWYRRVMGKEIKFLLHFVKESKQDESGMPNNRFLAERTGGTYSTLKVQPAELEDSGVYFCASSQDPPSIGETQYFGPGTRLLVL.

This chain connects TRBV2 to TRBJ1-1; weak D call: TRBD1 (5 bases). The germline V gene encodes CDR1 SNHLY and CDR2 FYNNEI. The V end lost 6 bases, the J end lost 1 base, and 9 bases lay between the germline ends. The CDR3 extends over 13 amino acids. The DNA of the CDR3 is TGTGCCAGCAGCCTACAGGAGAACACTGAAGCTTTCTTT. Encoded protein: CASSLQENTEAFF.

This chain uses TRBV5-4 with TRBJ2-7, with 8 bases that match TRBD2. The ends lost 3 bases at V and 3 bases at J; junction bases unmatched: 2. The CDR3 runs to 13 residues. Per the germline V gene, CDR1 is SGHNT and CDR2 is YYREEE (reference sequence). CDR3 residues: CASSSSGGYEQYF. The CDR3 DNA reads as TGTGCCAGCAGCTCGAGCGGGGGCTACGAGCAGTACTTC. The whole variable domain, filled in from reference TRBV5-4 and TRBJ2-7, reads ETGVTQSPTHLIKTRGQQVTLRCSSQSGHNTVSWYQQALGQGPQFIFQYYREEENGRGNFPPRFSGLQFPNYSSELNVNALELDDSALYLCASSSSGGYEQYFGPGTRLTVT.

V usage is TRBV7-8 and J usage is TRBJ1-5; TRBD1 might be the D (6 bases). The germline gives CDR1 SGHVS, CDR2 FQNEAQ. CDR3 length: 13 residues. The ends were cut back, 0 bases at V and 6 bases at J, with 6 bases in the middle. The CDR3 protein is CASSLAGGQPQHF. For the CDR3, the DNA is TGTGCCAGCAGCTTAGCAGGGGGTCAGCCCCAGCATTTT.

This chain connects TRBV5-1 to TRBJ1-2; the D gene is possibly TRBD1 (5 bases). The V end lost 0 bases, the J end lost 5 bases, and 17 bases lay between the germline ends. This CDR3 is 16 amino acids long. Looked up from germline, CDR1 is SGHRS and CDR2 is YFSETQ. CDR3 DNA: TGCGCCAGCAGCTTGGAATTCGGGGGAGGAGGGTATGGCTACACCTTC. Protein: CASSLEFGGGGYGYTF.

This sequence joins TRBV7-8 and TRBJ2-1, with 9 bases identical to TRBD2. The CDR3 consists of 17 residues. Germline CDR1 and CDR2: SGHVS and FQNEAQ. Losses at the gene ends were 2 bases for V and 0 bases for J; bases not matched to a gene: 5. CDR3 region: CASSLNSGSSSYNEQFF. CDR3 sequence (DNA): TGTGCCAGCAGCTTAAATAGCGGGAGCAGCTCCTACAATGAGCAGTTCTTC.

The V call is TRBV27, the J call TRBJ1-1, with 7 bases fitting TRBD1. The CDR3 extends over 15 amino acids. V trimming: 4 bases; J trimming: 5 bases; junction bases outside the gene matches: 10. CDR1 and CDR2 (germline): MNHEY, SMNVEV (reference sequence). The CDR3 reads CASSYRQGRGTEAFF. The CDR3 nucleotides read TGTGCCAGCAGTTATCGACAGGGAAGAGGGACTGAAGCTTTCTTT.

This chain uses TRBV30 with TRBJ2-7, with TRBD1 matching over 11 bases. The V gene end was trimmed by 2 bases and the J gene end by 4 bases; junction bases not matched to a gene: 4. In germline, CDR1 is GTSNPN, CDR2 SVGIG (reference sequence). This CDR3 region has 14 residues. CDR3 in DNA: TGTGCCTGGAGTAGGACAGGGGGCGCGTACGAGCAGTACTTC. Its protein product is CAWSRTGGAYEQYF.

This sequence joins TRBV6-1 and TRBJ1-1; D gene unclear. V was trimmed by 4 bases and J by 2 bases, leaving 14 bases between them. The CDR3 contains 15 residues. CDR1 is MNHNS and CDR2 is SASEGT in the germline V gene. CDR3 DNA sequence: TGTGCCAGCAGTGCGAAAACAGATTTTAACACTGAAGCTTTCTTT. Residues: CASSAKTDFNTEAFF.

This clone came up once. The gene calls are TRBV19 and TRBJ2-7; D remains ambiguous. V lost 6 bases to trimming and J lost 2 bases, with 14 bases between them. Germline assignment: CDR1 LNHDA and CDR2 SQIVND (reference sequence). The CDR3 is made up of 14 amino acids. CDR3 amino acids: CASSDTPGAYEQYF. DNA of the CDR3: TGTGCCAGTAGCGATACCCCCGGAGCCTACGAGCAGTACTTC.

The rearrangement uses TRBV10-1 and TRBJ2-1; a possible D gene is TRBD2 (5 bases). The CDR3 has 13 amino acids. Germline CDR1 is WNHNN and CDR2 is SYGVQD (reference sequence). The V and J ends lost 4 bases and 4 bases respectively, with 8 bases between them. The CDR3: CASSGGLYNEQFF. CDR3 DNA: TGCGCCAGCAGTGGCGGACTGTACAATGAGCAGTTCTTC.

The CDR3 bases are TGTGCCACCTCCCACCGGACTCTATTGGTCGATAATTCACCCCTCCACTTT. This sequence encodes CATSHRTLLVDNSPLHF. This chain uses TRBV19 with TRBJ1-6; D not resolved. Per the germline V gene, CDR1 is LNHDA and CDR2 is SQIVND (reference sequence). Trimming removed 10 bases from V and 5 bases from J, with 24 bases in between. The CDR3 is made up of 17 amino acids.

This rearrangement joins TRBV19 to TRBJ1-2, with 9 bases identical to TRBD1. Trimming at V came to 7 bases and at J to 2 bases, leaving 8 bases not matched to a gene. The germline CDR1 and CDR2 sequences are LNHDA and SQIVND (reference sequence). There are 15 residues in the CDR3. The CDR3 region is CASITGTGFNYGYTF. DNA for the CDR3: TGTGCCAGTATCACCGGGACAGGGTTCAACTATGGCTACACCTTC.

The CDR3 region is CASSLGRAYEQYF. The CDR3, as DNA: TGTGCCAGCAGTTTGGGGAGGGCCTACGAGCAGTACTTC. The chain employs TRBV27 and TRBJ2-7, with TRBD2 identical over 7 bases. Germline CDR1 is MNHEY and CDR2 is SMNVEV (reference sequence). J was trimmed by 2 bases and V by 3 bases; bases with no gene match: 1. The CDR3 runs to 13 residues.

This clone appeared a single time. The CDR3 sequence is CASSLSAGVGNEQYF. CDR3 DNA: TGTGCCAGCAGTTTATCAGCGGGAGTTGGAAACGAGCAGTACTTC. J is TRBJ2-7 and V is TRBV27; the match to TRBD2 covers 8 bases. The length of the CDR3 is 15 residues. Germline-derived CDR1 and CDR2 are MNHEY and SMNVEV (reference sequence). V shed 0 bases, J shed 5 bases, and the junction held 6 bases outside the gene matches.

The J gene is TRBJ1-2, the V gene TRBV28; no clear D. CDR1 MDHEN and CDR2 SYDVKM come from the germline V gene. V dropped 3 bases and J dropped 2 bases, with 10 bases sitting between them. The CDR3 has 14 amino acids. Here the CDR3 reads CASSFPPRNYGYTF. The CDR3 coding sequence is TGTGCCAGCAGTTTCCCCCCCAGGAACTATGGCTACACCTTC.

This clone was seen just once. The chain has TRBV30 and TRBJ1-6; TRBD1 might be the D (5 bases). The CDR3 consists of 15 residues. The germline V and J ends were trimmed by 3 bases and 7 bases, with 16 bases remaining between them. Germline V CDR1 and CDR2: GTSNPN, SVGIG (reference sequence). The DNA for the CDR3 is TGTGCCTGGAGCCGACAGAGCCCAGTGAATTCACCCCTCCACTTT. Translation: CAWSRQSPVNSPLHF.

The CDR3 sequence: CSVEQSSKETQYF. The CDR3 DNA sequence: TGCAGCGTTGAGCAGTCCTCGAAGGAGACCCAGTACTTC. The rearrangement joins TRBV29-1 to TRBJ2-5; D remains ambiguous. The CDR3 runs 13 residues. V dropped 3 bases and J dropped 5 bases, with 13 bases sitting between them. The germline CDR1 and CDR2 sequences are SQVTM and ANQGSEA.

The chain couples TRBV27 to TRBJ2-1; unclear D gene. CDR3 length: 15 amino acids. The V end was cut by 2 bases, the J end by 0 bases, with 8 bases between. Germline V CDR1 and CDR2: MNHEY, SMNVEV (reference sequence). The CDR3 DNA is TGTGCCAGCAGTTTAAGAGGCAGCTCCTACAATGAGCAGTTCTTC. The encoded protein is CASSLRGSSYNEQFF.

The rearrangement links TRBV5-1 to TRBJ2-1; D is undetermined. The CDR3 extends over 15 amino acids. Germline CDR1 and CDR2: SGHRS and YFSETQ. V lost 2 bases and J 5 bases, leaving 14 bases between the germline ends. The DNA for the CDR3 is TGCGCCAGCAGCTTATATGTTGTCCCCCACAATGAGCAGTTCTTC. Protein: CASSLYVVPHNEQFF.

The chain employs TRBV6-1 and TRBJ2-5, with 8 bases fitting TRBD2. V shed 0 bases and J 3 bases; nucleotides not matched to a gene: 9. This CDR3 has 17 amino acids. Germline loops: CDR1 MNHNS, CDR2 SASEGT. The CDR3 region has the DNA TGTGCCAGCAGTGAAGCGCGTGGAGGCGGGGGGAAAGAGACCCAGTACTTC. Its translation is CASSEARGGGGKETQYF.

The chain joins TRBV19 to TRBJ1-3; 7 bases agree with TRBD1. Germline lookup yields CDR1 LNHDA and CDR2 SQIVND (reference sequence). The J segment lost 2 bases and the V segment lost 1 base, leaving 2 bases of the junction unmatched. The CDR3 is made up of 15 amino acids. CDR3 amino acids: CASSIGGGPGNTIYF. CDR3 sequence (DNA): TGTGCCAGTAGTATAGGAGGGGGCCCTGGAAACACCATATATTTT.

This rearrangement joins TRBV29-1 to TRBJ1-1; D is uncertain. V was pared by 6 bases and J by 0 bases, with 11 bases between. CDR1 is SQVTM and CDR2 is ANQGSEA in the germline V gene. The CDR3 is made up of 13 amino acids. Written as DNA, the CDR3 is TGCAGCGTCCTGACTTCAATGAACACTGAAGCTTTCTTT. This sequence encodes CSVLTSMNTEAFF.

V is TRBV6-1 and J is TRBJ2-7; tentative D call: TRBD2 (5 bases). The ends were cut back, 4 bases at V and 2 bases at J, with 6 bases in the middle. This CDR3 region has 12 residues. Germline CDR1 and CDR2: MNHNS and SASEGT. This CDR3 reads CASSVGTYEQYF. In DNA, the CDR3 is TGTGCCAGCAGTGTCGGGACCTACGAGCAGTACTTC.